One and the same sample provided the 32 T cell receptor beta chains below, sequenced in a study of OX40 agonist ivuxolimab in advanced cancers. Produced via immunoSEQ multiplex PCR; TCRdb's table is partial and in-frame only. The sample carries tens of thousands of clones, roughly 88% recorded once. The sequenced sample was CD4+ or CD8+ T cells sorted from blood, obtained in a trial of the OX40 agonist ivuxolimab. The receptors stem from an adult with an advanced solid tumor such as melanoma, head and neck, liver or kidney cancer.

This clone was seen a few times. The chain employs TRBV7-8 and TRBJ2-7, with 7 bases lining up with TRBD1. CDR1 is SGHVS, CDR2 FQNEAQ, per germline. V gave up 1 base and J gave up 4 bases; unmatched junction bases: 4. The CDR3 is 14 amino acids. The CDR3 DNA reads TGTGCCAGCAGCTTAGGGACAGGACCTTACGAGCAGTACGTC. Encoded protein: CASSLGTGPYEQYV.

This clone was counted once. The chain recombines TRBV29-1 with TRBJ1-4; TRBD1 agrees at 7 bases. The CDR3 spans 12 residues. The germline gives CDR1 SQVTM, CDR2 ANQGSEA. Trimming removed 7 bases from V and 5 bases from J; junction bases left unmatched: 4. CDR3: CSALGQNEKLFF. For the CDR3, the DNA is TGCAGCGCTCTGGGACAGAATGAAAAACTGTTTTTT.

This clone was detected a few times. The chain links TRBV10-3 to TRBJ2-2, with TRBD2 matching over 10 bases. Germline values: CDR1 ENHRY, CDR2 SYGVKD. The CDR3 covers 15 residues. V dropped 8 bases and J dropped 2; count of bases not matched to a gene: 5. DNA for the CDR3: TGTGCCATCCGCAGACTAGCGGGTAACACCGGGGAGCTGTTTTTT. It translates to CAIRRLAGNTGELFF.

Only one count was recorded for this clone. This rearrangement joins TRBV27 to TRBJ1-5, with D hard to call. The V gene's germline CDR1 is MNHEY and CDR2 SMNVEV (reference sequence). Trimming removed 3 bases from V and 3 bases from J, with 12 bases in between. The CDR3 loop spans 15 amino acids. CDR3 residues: CASSFNPGNNQPQHF. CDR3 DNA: TGTGCCAGCAGTTTCAATCCGGGGAACAATCAGCCCCAGCATTTT.

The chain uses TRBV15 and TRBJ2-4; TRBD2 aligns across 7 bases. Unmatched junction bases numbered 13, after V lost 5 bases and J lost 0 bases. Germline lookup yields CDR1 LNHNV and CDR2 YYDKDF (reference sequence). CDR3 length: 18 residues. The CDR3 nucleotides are TGTGCCACCAGCCTACGGGGGGAGGGGCGCGGAGCCAAAAACATTCAGTACTTC. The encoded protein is CATSLRGEGRGAKNIQYF. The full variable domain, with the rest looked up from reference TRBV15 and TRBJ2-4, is DAMVIQNPRYQVTQFGKPVTLSCSQTLNHNVMYWYQQKSSQAPKLLFHYYDKDFNNEADTPDNFQSRRPNTSFCFLDIRSPGLGDTAMYLCATSLRGEGRGAKNIQYFGAGTRLSVL.

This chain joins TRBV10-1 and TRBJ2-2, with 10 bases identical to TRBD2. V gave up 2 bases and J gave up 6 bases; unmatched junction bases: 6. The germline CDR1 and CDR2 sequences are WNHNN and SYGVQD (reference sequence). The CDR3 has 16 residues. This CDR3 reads CASSEQSGGAAGELFF. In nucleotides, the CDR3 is TGCGCCAGCAGTGAGCAGAGCGGGGGGGCCGCCGGGGAGCTGTTTTTT.

The CDR3 DNA follows: TGTGCCAGCAGCCAAGTTTCCGGCACCGGGGAGCTGTTTTTT. This sequence encodes CASSQVSGTGELFF. The V gene is TRBV14, the J gene TRBJ2-2; D remains ambiguous. Germline V gene sequence: CDR1 SGHDN, CDR2 FVKESK. The CDR3 extends over 14 amino acids. V was trimmed by 1 base and J by 4 bases, leaving 7 bases between them.

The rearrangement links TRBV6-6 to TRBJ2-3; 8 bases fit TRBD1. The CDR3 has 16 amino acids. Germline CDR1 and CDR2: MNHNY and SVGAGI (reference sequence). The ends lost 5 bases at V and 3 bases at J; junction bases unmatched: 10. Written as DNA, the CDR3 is TGTGCCAGCAGTCAAGGACAGGGAGGTCTTACAGATACGCAGTATTTT. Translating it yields CASSQGQGGLTDTQYF.

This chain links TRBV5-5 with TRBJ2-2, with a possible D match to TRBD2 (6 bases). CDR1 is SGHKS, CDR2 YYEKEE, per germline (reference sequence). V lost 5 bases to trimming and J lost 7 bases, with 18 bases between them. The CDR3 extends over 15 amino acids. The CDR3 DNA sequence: TGTGCCAGCAGACGGGGGACTCATGACGGCGGGGAGCTGTTTTTT. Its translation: CASRRGTHDGGELFF.

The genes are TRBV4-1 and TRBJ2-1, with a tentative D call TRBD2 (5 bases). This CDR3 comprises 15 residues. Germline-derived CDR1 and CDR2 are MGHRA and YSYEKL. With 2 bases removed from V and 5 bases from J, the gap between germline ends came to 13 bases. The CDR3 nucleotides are TGCGCCAGCAGCCAATTTGAGCGGTCTGACAATGAGCAGTTCTTC. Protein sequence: CASSQFERSDNEQFF.

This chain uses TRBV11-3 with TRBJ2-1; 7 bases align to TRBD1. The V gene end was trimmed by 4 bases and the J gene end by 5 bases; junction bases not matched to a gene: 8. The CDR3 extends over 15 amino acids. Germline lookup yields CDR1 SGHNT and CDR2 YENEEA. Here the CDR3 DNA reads TGTGCCAGCAGCTGGACAGGTGGAGGAAACAATGAGCAGTTCTTC. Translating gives CASSWTGGGNNEQFF. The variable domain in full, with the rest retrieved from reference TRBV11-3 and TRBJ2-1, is EAGVVQSPRYKIIEKKQPVAFWCNPISGHNTLYWYLQNLGQGPELLIRYENEEAVDDSQLPKDRFSAERLKGVDSTLKIQPAELGDSAVYLCASSWTGGGNNEQFFGPGTRLTVL.

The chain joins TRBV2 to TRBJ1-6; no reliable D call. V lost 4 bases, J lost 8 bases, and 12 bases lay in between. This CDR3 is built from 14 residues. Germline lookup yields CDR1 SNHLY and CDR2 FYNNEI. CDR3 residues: CASSVYRYDSPLHF. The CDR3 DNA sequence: TGTGCCAGCAGTGTCTATCGGTATGATTCACCCCTCCACTTT.

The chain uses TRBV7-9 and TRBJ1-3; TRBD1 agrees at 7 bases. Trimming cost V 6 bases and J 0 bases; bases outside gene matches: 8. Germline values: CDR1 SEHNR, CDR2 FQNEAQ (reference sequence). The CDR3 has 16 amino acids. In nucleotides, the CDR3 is TGTGCCAGCAGTTACGGGACAGTGCTCTCTGGAAACACCATATATTTT. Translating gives CASSYGTVLSGNTIYF.

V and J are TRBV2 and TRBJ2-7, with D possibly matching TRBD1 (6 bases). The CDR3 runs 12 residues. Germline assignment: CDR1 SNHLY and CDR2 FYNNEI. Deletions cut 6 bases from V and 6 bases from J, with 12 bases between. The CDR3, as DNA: TGTGCCAGCAGGCAACAGGGAGCCGAGCAGTACGTC. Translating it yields CASRQQGAEQYV.

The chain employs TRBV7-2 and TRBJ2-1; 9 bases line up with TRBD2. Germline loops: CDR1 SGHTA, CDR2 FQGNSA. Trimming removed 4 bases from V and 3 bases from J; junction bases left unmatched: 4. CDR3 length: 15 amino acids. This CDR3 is CASSSREGYYNEQFF. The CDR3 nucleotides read TGTGCCAGCAGCTCGCGGGAGGGGTACTACAATGAGCAGTTCTTC.

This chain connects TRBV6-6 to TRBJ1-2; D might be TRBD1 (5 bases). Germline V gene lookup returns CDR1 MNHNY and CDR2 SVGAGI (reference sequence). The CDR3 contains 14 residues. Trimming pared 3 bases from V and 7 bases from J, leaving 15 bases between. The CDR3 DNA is TGTGCCAGCAGTTATACGGCGGCCGGGGCTGGCTACACCTTC. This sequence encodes CASSYTAAGAGYTF.

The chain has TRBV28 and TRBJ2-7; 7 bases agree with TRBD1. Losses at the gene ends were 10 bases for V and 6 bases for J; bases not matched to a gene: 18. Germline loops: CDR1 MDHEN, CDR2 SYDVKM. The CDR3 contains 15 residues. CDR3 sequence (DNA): TGTGCCACTCAAATCCGGGACAGACGCCATCGCGAGCAGTACGTC. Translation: CATQIRDRRHREQYV.

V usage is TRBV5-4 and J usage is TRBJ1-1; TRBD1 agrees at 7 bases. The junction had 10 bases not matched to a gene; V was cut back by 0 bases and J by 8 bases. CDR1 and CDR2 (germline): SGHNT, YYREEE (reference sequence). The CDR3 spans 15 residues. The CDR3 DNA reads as TGTGCCAGCAGCTTGGGGGACAGAGGTTCGGGGGAAGCTTTCTTT. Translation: CASSLGDRGSGEAFF.

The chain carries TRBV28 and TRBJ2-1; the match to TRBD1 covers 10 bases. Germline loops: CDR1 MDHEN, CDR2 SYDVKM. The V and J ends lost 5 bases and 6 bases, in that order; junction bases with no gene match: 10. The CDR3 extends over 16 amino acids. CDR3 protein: CASSPPGTGAPNEQFF. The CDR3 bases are TGTGCCAGCAGTCCGCCCGGGACAGGGGCTCCCAATGAGCAGTTCTTC.

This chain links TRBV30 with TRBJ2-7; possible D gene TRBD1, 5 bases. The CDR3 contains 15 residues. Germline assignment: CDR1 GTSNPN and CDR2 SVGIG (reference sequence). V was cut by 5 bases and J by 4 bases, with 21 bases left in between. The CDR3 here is CAWSPGQLGVYEQYF. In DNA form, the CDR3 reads TGTGCCTGGTCTCCAGGACAATTAGGGGTTTACGAGCAGTACTTC.

The CDR3 reads CASSLVSLGTEAFF. In DNA form, the CDR3 reads TGCGCCAGCAGCTTGGTTAGTCTTGGCACTGAAGCTTTCTTT. This chain uses TRBV5-1 with TRBJ1-1; D gene ambiguous. Trimming pared 0 bases from V and 4 bases from J, leaving 10 bases between. CDR3 length equals 14 residues. The germline V gene encodes CDR1 SGHRS and CDR2 YFSETQ.

The CDR3 DNA is TGTGCCAGCAGTTACGTGGACAGAGGGACCTATGGCTACACCTTC. Amino acids: CASSYVDRGTYGYTF. The rearrangement links TRBV6-5 to TRBJ1-2; tentative D call: TRBD1 (6 bases). This CDR3 has 15 amino acids. Germline CDR1 MNHEY, CDR2 SVGAGI. V was clipped by 2 bases and J by 4 bases, with 14 bases between them.

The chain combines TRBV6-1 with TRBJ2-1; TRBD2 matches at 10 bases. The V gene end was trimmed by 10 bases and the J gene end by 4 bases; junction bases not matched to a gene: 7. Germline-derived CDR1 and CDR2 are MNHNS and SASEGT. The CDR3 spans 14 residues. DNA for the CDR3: TGTGCCACCAAAGTAGCGGGGGGTTACAATGAGCAGTTCTTC. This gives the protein CATKVAGGYNEQFF.

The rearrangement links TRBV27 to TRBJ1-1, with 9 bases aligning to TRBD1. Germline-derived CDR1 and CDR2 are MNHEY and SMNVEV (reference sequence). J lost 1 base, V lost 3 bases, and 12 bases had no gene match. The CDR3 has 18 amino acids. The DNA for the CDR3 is TGTGCCAGCAGTTTGACGACAGGGGGGAGGGTCAAGAACACTGAAGCTTTCTTT. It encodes CASSLTTGGRVKNTEAFF.

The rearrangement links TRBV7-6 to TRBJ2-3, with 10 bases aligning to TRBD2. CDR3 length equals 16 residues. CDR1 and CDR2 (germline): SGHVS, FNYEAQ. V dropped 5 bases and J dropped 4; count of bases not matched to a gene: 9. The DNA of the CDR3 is TGTGCCAGCAGCACCCGACCTGGGACTAGCGCAGATACGCAGTATTTT. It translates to CASSTRPGTSADTQYF.

The CDR3 protein is CASSSPQGRFKFF. CDR3 nucleotide sequence: TGTGCCAGCAGTTCTCCCCAGGGCCGGTTCAAGTTCTTC. The chain has TRBV28 and TRBJ2-1; a possible D gene is TRBD1 (5 bases). CDR3 size: 13 residues. Per germline, CDR1 MDHEN and CDR2 SYDVKM. V was clipped by 4 bases and J by 14 bases, with 18 bases between them.

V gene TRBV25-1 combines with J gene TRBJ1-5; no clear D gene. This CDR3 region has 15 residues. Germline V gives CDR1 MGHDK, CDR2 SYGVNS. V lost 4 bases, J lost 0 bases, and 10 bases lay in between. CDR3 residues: CASSASLYSNQPQHF. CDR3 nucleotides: TGTGCCAGCAGTGCATCCCTCTATAGCAATCAGCCCCAGCATTTT.

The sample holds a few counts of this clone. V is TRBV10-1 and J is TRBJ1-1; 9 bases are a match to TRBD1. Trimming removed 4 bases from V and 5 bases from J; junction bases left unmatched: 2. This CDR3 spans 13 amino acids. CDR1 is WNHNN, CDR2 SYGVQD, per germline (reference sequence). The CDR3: CASSGGQGTEAFF. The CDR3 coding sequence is TGCGCCAGCAGTGGCGGACAGGGGACTGAAGCTTTCTTT.

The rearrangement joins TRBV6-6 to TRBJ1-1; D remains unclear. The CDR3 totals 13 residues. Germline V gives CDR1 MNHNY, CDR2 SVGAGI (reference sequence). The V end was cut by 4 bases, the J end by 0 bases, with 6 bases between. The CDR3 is CASSWELNTEAFF. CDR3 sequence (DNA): TGTGCCAGCAGTTGGGAGCTGAACACTGAAGCTTTCTTT.

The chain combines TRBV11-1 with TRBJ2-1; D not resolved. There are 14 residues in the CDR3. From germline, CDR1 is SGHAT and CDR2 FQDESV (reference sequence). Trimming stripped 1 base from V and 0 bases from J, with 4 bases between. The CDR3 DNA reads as TGTGCCAGCAGCTTAGGCTCCTCCTACAATGAGCAGTTCTTC. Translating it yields CASSLGSSYNEQFF.

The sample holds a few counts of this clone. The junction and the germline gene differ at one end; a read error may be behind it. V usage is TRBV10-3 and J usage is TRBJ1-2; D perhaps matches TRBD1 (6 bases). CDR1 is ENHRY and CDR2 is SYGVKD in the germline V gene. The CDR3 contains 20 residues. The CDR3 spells CAINEGLGRGESTMNYGYTF. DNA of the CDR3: TGTGCCATCAATGAGGGCCTAGGCAGGGGAGAATCAACGATGAACTATGGCTACACCTTC.

The CDR3 sequence is CASTDRGYQPQHF. The CDR3 coding sequence is TGTGCCAGCACTGACAGGGGATATCAGCCCCAGCATTTT. The V and J genes are TRBV2 and TRBJ1-5; 8 bases fit TRBD1. Per germline, CDR1 SNHLY and CDR2 FYNNEI. The CDR3 length is 13 residues. After removal of 7 bases from V and 5 bases from J, the junction contained 4 bases not matched to a gene.